These 2 T cell receptor beta chains were sequenced from one sample in a study of T-cell reconstitution after alpha-beta-depleted transplantation in children. Preparing the TCRbeta library involved the use of unique molecular identifiers. One entry per CDR3 protein results from TCRdb running MiXCR on the PCR reads. The sample lists about 340,000 distinct CDR3 sequences, around 15% seen once, with roughly 40% in the top ten. The source was PBMCs, mostly from graft donor cells, collected 360 days after TCRalphabeta/CD19-depleted stem cell transplant. The receptors originated from a male patient between 2 and 10 years old who had a stem cell transplant for acute lymphoblastic leukemia, so the T cells may come from the graft donor.

The V call is TRBV28, the J call TRBJ2-7; D possibly corresponds to TRBD1 (5 bases). Germline V gene data show CDR1 as MDHEN and CDR2 as SYDVKM. Between the trimmed V and J ends, which lost 2 bases and 5 bases, there was a span of 10 bases. The CDR3 extends over 13 amino acids. The CDR3 DNA follows: TGTGCCAGCAGTTTACCAGGGATGAACGAGCAGTACTTC. Amino acids: CASSLPGMNEQYF.

This clonotype was seen many times. This chain joins TRBV12-3 or TRBV12-4 and TRBJ2-4, with 7 bases fitting TRBD1. The CDR3 has 15 amino acids. Losses at the gene ends were 5 bases for V and 8 bases for J; bases not matched to a gene: 12. CDR3 sequence (DNA): TGTGCCAGCAGTCCCTTCCGACAGGGAAGTGACATTCAGTACTTC. Amino acids: CASSPFRQGSDIQYF.